The rows below give T cell receptor beta chains drawn from one sample of a study of blood T cell repertoires in COVID-19. Some clones are missing from TCRdb's copy, which holds only in-frame ones; the method was immunoSEQ multiplex PCR. The sample has about 120,000 clones, roughly three quarters seen once. Sequenced input: peripheral blood. These receptors were collected from a man aged 40-49 years with active or convalescent COVID-19. Each CDR3 is given with its conserved first and last residue. D genes are given only for firm matches. Some rows mark clone size as missing; the rest say once, few, many or name a class of expanded clone.

v_gene	abundance	j_gene	d_gene	CDR3aa	CDR3nt
TRBV6-1	-	TRBJ1-2	-	CASSDRNYGYTF	TGTGCCAGCAGTGACAGAAACTATGGCTACACCTTC
TRBV2	many	TRBJ1-2	TRBD1	CASSTLTLTGNYGYTF	TGTGCCAGCAGTACCCTAACCCTGACAGGGAACTATGGCTACACCTTC
TRBV6-5	many	TRBJ2-3	TRBD1	CASKGSTGGSDTQYF	TGTGCCAGTAAGGGGTCGACAGGGGGCTCAGATACGCAGTATTTT
TRBV5-1	-	TRBJ2-2	TRBD2	CASSGRETGELFF	TGCGCCAGCAGCGGGAGGGAAACCGGGGAGCTGTTTTTT
TRBV11-1	-	TRBJ2-1	TRBD2	CASSQSLAGYNEQFF	TGTGCCAGCAGCCAGTCCCTAGCGGGTTACAATGAGCAGTTCTTC
TRBV24-1	-	TRBJ2-1	-	CATSDLGGGAYNEQFF	TGTGCCACCAGTGATTTGGGCGGGGGCGCCTACAATGAGCAGTTCTTC
TRBV7-9	-	TRBJ1-5	TRBD1	CASSFGASGGKNQPQHF	TGTGCCAGCAGCTTCGGTGCATCAGGGGGCAAAAACCAGCCCCAGCATTTT
TRBV5-1	once	TRBJ1-1	-	CASSPNKGENTEAFF	TGCGCCAGCAGCCCAAACAAGGGGGAGAACACTGAAGCTTTCTTT
TRBV7-9	-	TRBJ2-7	TRBD1	CASSLVTPGGDYEQYF	TGTGCCAGCAGCTTAGTGACCCCAGGGGGTGACTACGAGCAGTACTTC
TRBV7-2	-	TRBJ2-1	-	CASSRERAAPNEQFF	TGTGCCAGCAGCAGAGAGCGGGCCGCCCCCAATGAGCAGTTCTTC
TRBV5-6	once	TRBJ1-5	TRBD1	CASSADRGRQPQHF	TGTGCCAGCAGCGCCGACAGGGGCCGACAGCCCCAGCATTTT
TRBV7-2	-	TRBJ1-2	-	CASSSQGLTYGYTF	TGTGCCAGCAGCTCCCAGGGCCTCACCTATGGCTACACCTTC
TRBV5-1	-	TRBJ2-7	TRBD1	CASSLRTGGPGEQYF	TGCGCCAGCAGCCTGAGGACAGGGGGCCCGGGGGAGCAGTACTTC
TRBV9	-	TRBJ1-1	-	CASSSAYAGEAFF	TGTGCCAGCAGTTCCGCTTACGCGGGTGAAGCTTTCTTT
TRBV24-1	-	TRBJ1-2	TRBD1	CATSGGQAYGYTF	TGTGCCACCAGTGGCGGACAGGCTTATGGCTACACCTTC
TRBV12-3/TRBV12-4	-	TRBJ1-1	-	CASSFSTFTEAFF	TGTGCCAGCAGTTTTTCGACTTTCACTGAAGCTTTCTTT
TRBV18	-	TRBJ2-7	TRBD1	CASSPGLQGPYEQYF	TGTGCCAGCTCACCAGGGCTACAGGGGCCCTACGAGCAGTACTTC
TRBV4-1	-	TRBJ1-5	-	CASSQDGLSNQPQHF	TGCGCCAGCAGCCAAGACGGACTGAGCAATCAGCCCCAGCATTTT
TRBV28	-	TRBJ2-2	TRBD2	CASSLWGGTGELFF	TGTGCCAGCAGTTTATGGGGGGGGACCGGGGAGCTGTTTTTT
TRBV14	many	TRBJ2-7	TRBD1	CASSQDWWGTGGAKYF	TGTGCCAGCAGCCAAGATTGGTGGGGGACAGGGGGCGCGAAGTACTTC
TRBV4-2	-	TRBJ1-2	-	CASSQDPGGAGYTF	TGTGCCAGCAGCCAAGATCCTGGAGGGGCTGGCTACACCTTC
TRBV4-2	-	TRBJ2-1	-	CASSQDRWGGDEQFF	TGTGCCAGCAGCCAAGATCGGTGGGGGGGCGATGAGCAGTTCTTC
TRBV12-3/TRBV12-4	-	TRBJ1-3	-	CASSSGGGNTIYF	TGTGCCAGCAGTTCGGGAGGTGGAAACACCATATATTTT
TRBV30	-	TRBJ1-1	TRBD1	CAWTRTGRTEAFF	TGTGCCTGGACCCGGACAGGGAGAACTGAAGCTTTCTTT
TRBV19	few	TRBJ1-4	-	CASSAGSLYNEKLFF	TGTGCCAGTAGTGCCGGGTCCCTTTATAATGAAAAACTGTTTTTT
TRBV4-3	-	TRBJ1-1	-	CASSRQVQGNTEAFF	TGCGCCAGCAGCCGACAAGTACAGGGGAACACTGAAGCTTTCTTT
TRBV2	many	TRBJ1-1	-	CASSEGSVGGTEAFF	TGTGCCAGCAGTGAGGGCTCGGTTGGTGGGACTGAAGCTTTCTTT
TRBV7-9	once	TRBJ1-5	-	CASSLEAAPQPQHF	TGTGCCAGCAGCTTAGAGGCGGCCCCTCAGCCCCAGCATTTT
TRBV19	few	TRBJ2-7	TRBD1	CASSTTGGGYEQYF	TGTGCCAGTAGTACGACAGGGGGAGGGTACGAGCAGTACTTC
TRBV30	-	TRBJ1-1	-	CAWSPGPGGTEAFF	TGTGCCTGGAGTCCTGGGCCCGGGGGCACTGAAGCTTTCTTT
TRBV30	few	TRBJ1-2	-	CAWSVRDTYYGYTF	TGTGCCTGGAGTGTACGGGACACCTACTATGGCTACACCTTC
TRBV7-6	-	TRBJ2-2	-	CASSFDWLANTGELFF	TGTGCCAGCAGCTTCGATTGGCTTGCGAACACCGGGGAGCTGTTTTTT
TRBV6-5	-	TRBJ1-1	TRBD1	CATLRGQGLNTEAFF	TGTGCCACCCTCCGGGGACAGGGGTTGAACACTGAAGCTTTCTTT
TRBV6-5	-	TRBJ1-2	-	CASRGHNLMGYTF	TGTGCCAGCAGAGGACATAACCTAATGGGCTACACCTTC
TRBV5-1	-	TRBJ2-2	-	CASSPPRVTGELFF	TGCGCCAGCAGCCCGCCCAGGGTTACCGGGGAGCTGTTTTTT
TRBV29-1	few	TRBJ2-7	TRBD1	CSVGGTEYYEQYF	TGCAGCGTTGGAGGGACAGAGTACTACGAGCAGTACTTC
TRBV30	-	TRBJ1-4	-	CAWSVNWGQDEKLFF	TGTGCCTGGAGTGTAAACTGGGGGCAGGACGAAAAACTGTTTTTT
TRBV5-1	-	TRBJ2-6	-	CASSTGPLGANVLTF	TGCGCCAGCAGCACAGGACCGTTGGGGGCCAACGTCCTGACTTTC
TRBV3-1/TRBV3-2	few	TRBJ2-1	TRBD2	CASSHEGLASDEQFF	TGTGCCAGCAGCCATGAGGGACTAGCGAGCGATGAGCAGTTCTTC
TRBV19	-	TRBJ1-2	-	CAGLRSDGYTF	TGTGCCGGTTTGAGGAGTGATGGCTACACCTTC
TRBV7-2	-	TRBJ2-2	-	CASSPSPGGFTGELFF	TGTGCCAGCAGCCCCTCCCCTGGCGGGTTCACCGGGGAGCTGTTTTTT
TRBV29-1	-	TRBJ1-2	-	CSVPGGEEYGYTF	TGCAGCGTACCGGGAGGGGAGGAGTATGGCTACACCTTC
TRBV19	-	TRBJ1-3	TRBD1	CASSARPTGAGNTIYF	TGTGCCAGTAGTGCCCGCCCGACAGGGGCTGGAAACACCATATATTTT
TRBV5-1	-	TRBJ2-1	TRBD2	CASRVTSGSWEQFF	TGCGCCAGCAGGGTGACTAGCGGGAGTTGGGAGCAGTTCTTC
TRBV7-9	-	TRBJ1-5	-	CASSFSPDQPQHF	TGTGCCAGCAGCTTTTCCCCCGATCAGCCCCAGCATTTT
TRBV19	-	TRBJ1-2	-	CASTQSLAAGYGYTF	TGTGCCAGTACTCAATCCTTGGCAGCGGGCTATGGCTACACCTTC
TRBV30	-	TRBJ1-1	-	CAWRIQDGTEAFF	TGTGCCTGGAGGATACAGGACGGGACTGAAGCTTTCTTT
TRBV2	-	TRBJ1-1	-	CASTLGGAHGYEAFF	TGTGCCAGCACTCTAGGCGGGGCGCACGGGTATGAAGCTTTCTTT
TRBV18	-	TRBJ1-2	TRBD1	CASSQGGYGYTF	TGTGCCAGCTCTCAGGGGGGCTATGGCTACACCTTC
TRBV28	-	TRBJ1-1	TRBD1	CASRPGTGGPTEGFF	TGTGCCAGCAGGCCCGGGACAGGGGGCCCCACCGAGGGTTTCTTT
TRBV5-6	-	TRBJ2-3	TRBD2	CASSLWISGVVDTQYF	TGTGCCAGCAGCTTGTGGATTAGCGGGGTGGTAGATACGCAGTATTTT
TRBV5-1	-	TRBJ1-5	-	CASSPTPGGNQPQHF	TGCGCCAGCAGCCCGACCCCAGGCGGCAATCAGCCCCAGCATTTT
TRBV3-1/TRBV3-2	-	TRBJ1-5	-	CASSPGGNQPQHF	TGTGCCAGCAGCCCAGGGGGCAATCAGCCCCAGCATTTT